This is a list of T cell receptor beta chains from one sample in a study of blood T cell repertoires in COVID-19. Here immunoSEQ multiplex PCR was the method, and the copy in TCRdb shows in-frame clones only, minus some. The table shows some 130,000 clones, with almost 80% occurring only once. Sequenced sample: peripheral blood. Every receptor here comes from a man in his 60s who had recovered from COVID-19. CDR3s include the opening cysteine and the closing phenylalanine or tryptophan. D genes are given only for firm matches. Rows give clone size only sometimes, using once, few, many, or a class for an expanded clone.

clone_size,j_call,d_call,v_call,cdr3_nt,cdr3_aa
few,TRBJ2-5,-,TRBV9,TGTGCCAGCAGCGCATCTAGTGGGGGCGAGACCCAGTACTTC,CASSASSGGETQYF
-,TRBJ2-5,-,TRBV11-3,TGTGCCAGCAGCCCCGGAATGGCGGAGGAGACCCAGTACTTC,CASSPGMAEETQYF
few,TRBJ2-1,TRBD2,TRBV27,TGTGCCAGCAGTTCGAGCGGGGGGAACCACAATGAGCAGTTCTTC,CASSSSGGNHNEQFF
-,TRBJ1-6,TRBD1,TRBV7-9,TGTGCCAGCAGCCCGGGACAGGGAGGATCACCCCTCCACTTT,CASSPGQGGSPLHF
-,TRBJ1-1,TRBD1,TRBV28,TGTGCCAGCAGTTTACCGACGACAGGGGTTAGGGGTTGGAACACTGAAGCTTTCTTT,CASSLPTTGVRGWNTEAFF
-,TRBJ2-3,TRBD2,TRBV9,TGTGCCAGCAGCTCTACCCGGGCGGGGGGCCGTGGAGATACGCAGTATTTT,CASSSTRAGGRGDTQYF
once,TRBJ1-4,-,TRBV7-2,TGTGCCAGCAGCTTAATAGGCAGGTCTGCAACTAATGAAAAACTGTTTTTT,CASSLIGRSATNEKLFF
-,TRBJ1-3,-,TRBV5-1,TGCGCCAGCAGCGGGGGGGCTGGAAACACCATATATTTT,CASSGGAGNTIYF
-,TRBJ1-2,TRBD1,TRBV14,TGTGCCAGCAGCCAAGGAAATTCAGGGGGTAACTATGGCTACACCTTC,CASSQGNSGGNYGYTF
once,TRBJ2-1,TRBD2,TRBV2,TGTGCCAGCAGTCAGGGACTAGCGGGAGCAGGTGAGCAGTTCTTC,CASSQGLAGAGEQFF
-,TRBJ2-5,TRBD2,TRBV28,TGTGCCAGCCGGAACCAAGGCGGGGGGACAGAGACCCAGTACTTC,CASRNQGGGTETQYF
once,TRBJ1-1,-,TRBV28,TGTGCCAGCAGCACTACCGGATTAACAGGCGAAACTGAAGCTTTCTTT,CASSTTGLTGETEAFF
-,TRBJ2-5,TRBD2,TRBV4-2,TGTGCCAGCAGCCAAGGGTCTAGCGGGCAACATCAAGAGACCCAGTACTTC,CASSQGSSGQHQETQYF
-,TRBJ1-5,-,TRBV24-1,TGTGCCACCCGGTCCGGGCCCCAGCATTTT,CATRSGPQHF
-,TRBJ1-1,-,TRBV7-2,TGTGCCAGCAGCCCCCGGGCAGGCGGGTACACTGAAGCTTTCTTT,CASSPRAGGYTEAFF
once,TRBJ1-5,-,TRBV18,TGTGCCAGCTCACCTTCCACCGGGAATGGTCAGCCCCAGCATTTT,CASSPSTGNGQPQHF
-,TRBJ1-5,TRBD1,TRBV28,TGTGCCAGCAGAAGAGACAGGGTTAGCAATCAGCCCCAGCATTTT,CASRRDRVSNQPQHF
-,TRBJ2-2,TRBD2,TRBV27,TGTGCCAGCAGGCAGCGGGAGGGACCGAACACCGGGGAGCTGTTTTTT,CASRQREGPNTGELFF
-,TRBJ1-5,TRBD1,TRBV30,TGTGCCTGGAGCCCGACAGGGGTCAATCAGCCCCAGCATTTT,CAWSPTGVNQPQHF
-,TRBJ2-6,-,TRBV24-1,TGTGCCACCAGTGGAAACAGGGCTTTGGGCTCTGGGGCCAACGTCCTGACTTTC,CATSGNRALGSGANVLTF
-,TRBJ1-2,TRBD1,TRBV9,TGTGCCAGCAGCGTAGCGGTGGGACAGGGCTATGGCTACACCTTC,CASSVAVGQGYGYTF
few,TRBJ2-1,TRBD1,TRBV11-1,TGTGCCAGCAGCACTGGGACAGCCTGGGGTGAGCAGTTCTTC,CASSTGTAWGEQFF
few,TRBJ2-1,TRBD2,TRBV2,TGTGCCAGCAGTGAAGCCTTCACTAGCGGGAGGGGTAGTGAGCAGTTCTTC,CASSEAFTSGRGSEQFF